This T cell receptor beta chain was observed in a study of T-cell memory formation after mild COVID-19. The table lists this clonotype with many counts. Antigen: not known. The 5'RACE method, run with constant-segment primers, produced TCR alpha and TCR beta cDNA libraries (carrying sample barcodes and UMIs). Each CDR3 protein is one row after TCRdb ran MiXCR on the 5' RACE reads. The sample contains roughly 400,000 distinct CDR3 sequences, under 20% of which appear only once. The CDR3 extends over 15 amino acids. V lost 5 bases and J 5 bases, leaving 15 bases between the germline ends. The germline CDR1 and CDR2 sequences are MNHEY and SVGEGT. General study points: Contracting clones localized mainly to CM and EM when CD4+ and mainly to EMRA when CD8+.

This receptor was taken from a man younger than 30 who had mild COVID-19 (a few samples of this study predate the infection). Cell type and time point are not known. The sample consisted of PBMCs or a T cell subset sorted from them (not recorded which). The chain combines TRBV6-2 or TRBV6-3 with TRBJ1-4; D perhaps matches TRBD1 (5 bases). Written as DNA, the CDR3 is TGTGCCAGCAGTCCACCCCGGGGCCTCAATGAAAAACTGTTTTTT. It translates to CASSPPRGLNEKLFF.